The next 8 T cell receptor beta chains were all read from a single sample in a study of CD8+ T cells in alopecia areata. Described treatment: oral pan-JAK inhibitor, 5-10 mg twice daily. Following extraction, RNA underwent reverse transcription to cDNA, which served as the sequencing template. Clones were read by immunoSEQ multiplex PCR, and TCRdb kept only the in-frame ones, dropping some. This sample has fewer than 250,000 clones, with 45% to 75% found just once. Sequenced material: CD4+ T cells sorted from blood, taken at week 4, from a patient treated with tofacitinib. The origin of the receptors is a human donor with alopecia areata.

In its sample, this clone was seen a few times. The genes are TRBV23-1 and TRBJ1-1, with 8 positions matching TRBD1. TRBV23-1 belongs to the ORF category, with a function that is uncertain. The junction had 6 bases not matched to a gene; V was cut back by 2 bases and J by 1 base. The CDR3 contains 16 residues. This chain's CDR3 is CASSQNRTGTNTEAFF. Here the CDR3 DNA reads TGCGCCAGCAGTCAAAACCGGACAGGGACGAACACTGAAGCTTTCTTT.

The rearrangement uses TRBV30 and TRBJ2-7, with TRBD2 as a possible D gene (5 bases). The CDR3 is made up of 12 amino acids. CDR1 and CDR2 from the germline V gene are GTSNPN and SVGIG (reference sequence). Trimming shortened V by 4 bases and J by 3 bases, and 10 bases separated the two germline ends. In DNA form, the CDR3 reads TGTGCCTGGAATACGGGGAACTACGAGCAGTACTTC. This sequence encodes CAWNTGNYEQYF.

The gene calls are TRBV6-5 and TRBJ1-1; TRBD1 might be the D (5 bases). The CDR3 is 14 residues long. Trimming cost V 2 bases and J 1 base, with 8 bases left between them. CDR1 is MNHEY, CDR2 SVGAGI, per germline. Here the CDR3 DNA reads TGTGCCAGCAGTTACGGGACGGCGAACACTGAAGCTTTCTTT. Its protein product is CASSYGTANTEAFF.

In this sample, this clone turned up once. The chain is built from TRBV19 and TRBJ2-7, with TRBD1 identical over 7 bases. The V gene's germline CDR1 is LNHDA and CDR2 SQIVND (reference sequence). The J segment lost 0 bases and the V segment lost 4 bases, leaving 3 bases of the junction unmatched. The CDR3 spans 14 residues. The CDR3 DNA follows: TGTGCCAGTAGTAACCGACAGGGCTCCTACGAGCAGTACTTC. Its protein is CASSNRQGSYEQYF. The full variable domain, in which reference TRBV19 and TRBJ2-7 provide the parts outside the CDR3, is DGGITQSPKYLFRKEGQNVTLSCEQNLNHDAMYWYRQDPGQGLRLIYYSQIVNDFQKGDIAEGYSVSREKKESFPLTVTSAQKNPTAFYLCASSNRQGSYEQYFGPGTRLTVT.

CDR3 protein: CAWSRDFLAYGYTF. The CDR3 DNA reads as TGTGCCTGGAGTCGGGACTTCCTGGCCTATGGCTACACCTTC. This sequence joins TRBV30 and TRBJ1-2, with a weak D call TRBD1 (5 bases). Germline assignment: CDR1 GTSNPN and CDR2 SVGIG (reference sequence). Trimming cost V 2 bases and J 4 bases, with 14 bases left between them. The CDR3 covers 14 residues.

CDR3 DNA: TGCAGCGTCGGGAACAGACAGCCCCAAGAGACCCAGTACTTC. This translates into CSVGNRQPQETQYF. The chain links TRBV29-1 to TRBJ2-5, with D perhaps matching TRBD1 or TRBD2 (5 bases each). Trimming removed 6 bases at V and 1 base at J, with 15 bases between. This CDR3 contains 14 residues. The germline V gene has CDR1 SQVTM and CDR2 ANQGSEA.

The chain employs TRBV13 and TRBJ1-2, with 7 positions matching TRBD1. The CDR3 has 16 residues. J was trimmed by 2 bases and V by 1 base; bases with no gene match: 7. CDR1 and CDR2 (germline): PRHDT, FYEKMQ (reference sequence). CDR3 region: CASSLAPGTVNYGYTF. CDR3 in DNA: TGTGCCAGCAGCTTAGCCCCCGGGACAGTGAACTATGGCTACACCTTC.

For this clone: An end of the junction does not agree with germline; a read error may underlie this. The chain carries TRBV6-5 and TRBJ1-2; D is unresolved. There are 12 residues in the CDR3. Germline CDR1 is MNHEY and CDR2 is SVGAGI. The CDR3 DNA follows: TGTGCCATCAGTGAGCTGGCCTATGGCTACACCTTC. Translated: CAISELAYGYTF.